This T cell receptor (beta chain) stems from a study of OX40 agonist ivuxolimab in advanced cancers. With regard to the full study: Ivuxolimab was a fully human IgG2 agonistic monoclonal antibody targeting the costimulatory receptor OX40 (CD134). The paper covers the monotherapy dose-escalation part of the phase I ivuxolimab trial, which included N ≈ 52 patients. Three dose-escalation patients achieved partial responses, one with hepatocellular carcinoma and two with cutaneous melanoma. Among the roughly 50 dose-escalation patients, around 19 had hepatocellular carcinoma, about 15 melanoma, 9 renal cell carcinoma and 9 head and neck cancer. Patients were allowed to have had prior anti-PD-1, anti-PD-L1 or anti-CTLA-4 therapy, and roughly two fifths of the dose-escalation patients had been treated with checkpoint inhibitors. Peripheral TCRbeta sequencing was intended to test whether TCR sequence diversity was altered and clonal T-cell expansion was caused by ivuxolimab. Intravenous ivuxolimab was administered to patients every 2 weeks at six dose levels: 0.01, 0.1, 0.3, 1.5, 3 and 10 mg/kg. The dose-escalation cohort was 82.7% male with a mean age of about 60 years, ranging from 23 to 79.

CDR1 SGDLS and CDR2 YYNGEE were looked up in the germline V gene. Spanning cysteine to phenylalanine, the CDR3 consists of 15 amino acids. Only the CDR3 DNA stays, 45 bases, in frame from base 1. Genomic DNA was isolated from the sorted cells so that the TCRbeta CDR3 region could be sequenced. The immunoSEQ Assay was used for sequencing of TCRbeta CDR3 regions. TCRdb re-hosts the immuneACCESS table, in-frame sequences only. Its copies lack some clones; in the studies checked, an unresolved V gene accounts for under half of them, and the cause for the rest is not known. This sample holds 100,000 to 130,000 clones; under 95% were observed only once. Of the sample, around 1.2% is held by the ten largest clones. Turning to this clone: Its binding antigen is unknown. No quality values exist for individual bases; no much larger clone is one base distant.

Patients with autoimmune disease history or receiving systemic immunosuppression were excluded from the trial. Peripheral blood for TCR sequencing was collected from all dose cohorts at baseline, on cycle 4 day 1, and on cycle 7 day 1. Samples were obtained from an open-label, multicenter, first-in-human phase I dose-escalation trial of ivuxolimab. Adults with locally advanced or metastatic head and neck squamous cell, hepatocellular, melanoma or renal cell carcinoma were enrolled in the trial. Before TCR sequencing, CD4+ T cells and CD8+ T cells from peripheral blood were sorted into separate populations. Study-wide conclusions, independent of this receptor: At doses from 0.1 to 3.0 mg/kg, clonal expansion was seen in both CD4+ and CD8+ blood T cells between baseline and week 6. On average, CD8+ T cells showed more expanded clones than CD4+ T cells after ivuxolimab. Low levels of normalized T-cell clonal expansion were also seen in some patients who did not respond. In the 0.1-3.0 mg/kg groups, partial responders were among the patients with the lowest normalized peripheral clonal expansion, particularly in CD8+ T cells. Which antigens the clonally expanded peripheral T cells were specific for was not determined.

The V gene is TRBV9 and the J gene is TRBJ2-5; 7 junctional bases match TRBD2. The J call is in doubt because the DNA end fits TRBJ2-7 better. The sequence derives from an adult with an advanced solid tumor such as melanoma, head and neck, liver or kidney cancer. The sample was CD4+ or CD8+ T cells sorted from blood, taken in a trial of the OX40 agonist ivuxolimab. The CDR3 reads CASSPRPSGTYEQYF. The bases are TGTGCCAGCAGCCCCCGCCCTAGCGGTACCTACGAGCAGTACTTC.